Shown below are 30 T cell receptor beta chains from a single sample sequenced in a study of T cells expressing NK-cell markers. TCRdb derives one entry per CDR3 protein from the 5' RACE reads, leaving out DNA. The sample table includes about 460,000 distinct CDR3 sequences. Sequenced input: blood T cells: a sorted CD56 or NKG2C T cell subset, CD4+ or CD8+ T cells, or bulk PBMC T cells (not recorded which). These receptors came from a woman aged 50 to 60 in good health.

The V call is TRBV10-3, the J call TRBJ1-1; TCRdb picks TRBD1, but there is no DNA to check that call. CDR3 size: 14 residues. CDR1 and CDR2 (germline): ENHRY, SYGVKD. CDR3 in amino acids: CAISESRGENEAFF.

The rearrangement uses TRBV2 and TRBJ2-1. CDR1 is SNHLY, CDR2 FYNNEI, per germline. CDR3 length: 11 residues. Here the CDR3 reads CASSLFNEQFF.

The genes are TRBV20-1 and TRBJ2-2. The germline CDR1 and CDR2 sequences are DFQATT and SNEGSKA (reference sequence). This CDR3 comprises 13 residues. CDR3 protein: CSARDDFPGELFF.

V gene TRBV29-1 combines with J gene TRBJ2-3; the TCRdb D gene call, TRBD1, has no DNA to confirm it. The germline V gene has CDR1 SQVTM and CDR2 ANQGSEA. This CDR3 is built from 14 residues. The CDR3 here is CSVEVPPSTDTQYF.

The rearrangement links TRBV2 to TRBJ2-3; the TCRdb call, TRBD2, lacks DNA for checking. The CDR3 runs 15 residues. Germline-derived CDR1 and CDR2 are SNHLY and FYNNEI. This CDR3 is CASSEEAGGADTQYF.

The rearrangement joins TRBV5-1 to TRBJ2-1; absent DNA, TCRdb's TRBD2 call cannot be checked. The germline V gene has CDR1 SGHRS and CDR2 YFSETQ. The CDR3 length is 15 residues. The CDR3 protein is CASSPRLAGDNEQFF.

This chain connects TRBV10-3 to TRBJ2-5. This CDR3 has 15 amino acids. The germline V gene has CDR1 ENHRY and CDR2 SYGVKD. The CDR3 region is CAISRGLLNQETQYF.

The CDR3 loop is CASSVYTGTSGRSEQFF. The genes are TRBV11-2 and TRBJ2-1; the TCRdb call, TRBD2, lacks DNA for checking. CDR1 is SGHAT, CDR2 FQNNGV, per germline. This CDR3 is 17 amino acids long.

The CDR3 loop reads CASSSEGTGTKTQYF. The rearrangement uses TRBV7-2 and TRBJ2-5; the D call of TRBD1 rests on TCRdb alone, since no DNA is present to check it. The CDR3 has 15 amino acids. CDR1 is SGHTA and CDR2 is FQGNSA in the germline V gene.

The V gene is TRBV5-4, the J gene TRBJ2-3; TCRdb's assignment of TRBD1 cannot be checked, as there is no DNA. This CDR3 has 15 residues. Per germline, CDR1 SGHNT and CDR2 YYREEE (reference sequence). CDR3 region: CASSYDRGRTDTQYF.

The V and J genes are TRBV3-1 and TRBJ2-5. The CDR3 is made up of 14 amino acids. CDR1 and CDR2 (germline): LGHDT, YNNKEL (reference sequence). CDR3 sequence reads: CASSQETQRETQYF.

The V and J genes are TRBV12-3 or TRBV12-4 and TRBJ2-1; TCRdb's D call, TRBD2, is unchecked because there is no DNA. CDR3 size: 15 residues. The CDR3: CASSTGLAAYNEQFF.

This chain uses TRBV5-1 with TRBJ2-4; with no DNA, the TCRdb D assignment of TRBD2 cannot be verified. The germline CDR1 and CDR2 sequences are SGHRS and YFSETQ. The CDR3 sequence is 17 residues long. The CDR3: CASSSGGLASNKNIQYF.

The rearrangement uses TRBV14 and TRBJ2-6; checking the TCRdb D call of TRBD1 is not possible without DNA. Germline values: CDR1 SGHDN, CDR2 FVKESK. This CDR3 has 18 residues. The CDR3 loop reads CASSQWPGLPSGANVLTF. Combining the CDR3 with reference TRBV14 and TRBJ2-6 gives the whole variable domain EAGVTQFPSHSVIEKGQTVTLRCDPISGHDNLYWYRRVMGKEIKFLLHFVKESKQDESGMPNNRFLAERTGGTYSTLKVQPAELEDSGVYFCASSQWPGLPSGANVLTFGAGSRLTVL.

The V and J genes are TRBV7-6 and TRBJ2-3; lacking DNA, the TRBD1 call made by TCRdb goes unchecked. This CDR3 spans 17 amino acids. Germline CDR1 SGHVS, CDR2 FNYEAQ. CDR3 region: CASSSTLGGASTDTQYF.

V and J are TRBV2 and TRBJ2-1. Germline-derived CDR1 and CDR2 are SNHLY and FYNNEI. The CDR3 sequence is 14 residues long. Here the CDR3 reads CASFAAWSYNEQFF.

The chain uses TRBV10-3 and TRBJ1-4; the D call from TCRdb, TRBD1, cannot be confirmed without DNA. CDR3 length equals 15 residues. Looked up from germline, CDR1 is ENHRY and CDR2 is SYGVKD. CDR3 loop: CAISVGGQMNEKLFF.

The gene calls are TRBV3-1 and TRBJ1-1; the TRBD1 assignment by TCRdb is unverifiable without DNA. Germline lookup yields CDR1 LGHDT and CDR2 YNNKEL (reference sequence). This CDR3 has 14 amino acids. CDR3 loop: CASSQNLPGIEAFF.

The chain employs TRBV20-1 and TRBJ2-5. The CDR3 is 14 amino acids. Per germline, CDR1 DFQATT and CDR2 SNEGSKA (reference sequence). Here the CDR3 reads CSARLTTQGETQYF.

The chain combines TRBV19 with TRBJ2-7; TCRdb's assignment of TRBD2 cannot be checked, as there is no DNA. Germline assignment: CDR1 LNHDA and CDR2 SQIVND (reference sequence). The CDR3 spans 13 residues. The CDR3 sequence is CASRTGPDSEQYF. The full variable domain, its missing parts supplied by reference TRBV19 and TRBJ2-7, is DGGITQSPKYLFRKEGQNVTLSCEQNLNHDAMYWYRQDPGQGLRLIYYSQIVNDFQKGDIAEGYSVSREKKESFPLTVTSAQKNPTAFYLCASRTGPDSEQYFGPGTRLTVT.

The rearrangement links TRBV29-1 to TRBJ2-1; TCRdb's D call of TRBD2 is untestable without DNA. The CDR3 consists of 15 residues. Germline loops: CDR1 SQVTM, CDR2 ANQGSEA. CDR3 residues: CSVDSGTFSYNEQFF.

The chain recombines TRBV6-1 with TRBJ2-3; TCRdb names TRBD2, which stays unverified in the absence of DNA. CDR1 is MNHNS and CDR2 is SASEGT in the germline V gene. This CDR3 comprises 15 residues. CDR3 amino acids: CASSADYPSTDTQYF.

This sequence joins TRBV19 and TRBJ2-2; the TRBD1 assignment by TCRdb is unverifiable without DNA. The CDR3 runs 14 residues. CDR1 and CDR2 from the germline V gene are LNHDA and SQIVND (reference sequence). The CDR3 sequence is CARTGWCDTGELFF.

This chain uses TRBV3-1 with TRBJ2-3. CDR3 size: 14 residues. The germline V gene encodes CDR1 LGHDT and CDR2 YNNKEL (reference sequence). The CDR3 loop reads CASSQTPLGDTQYF.

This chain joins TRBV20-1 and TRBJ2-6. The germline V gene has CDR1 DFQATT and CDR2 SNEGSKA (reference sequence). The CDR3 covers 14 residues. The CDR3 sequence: CSARRPSGANVLTF.

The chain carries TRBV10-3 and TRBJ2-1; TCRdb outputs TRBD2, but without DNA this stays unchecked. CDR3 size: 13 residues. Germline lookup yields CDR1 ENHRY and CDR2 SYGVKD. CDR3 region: CAIRGTSVNEQFF.

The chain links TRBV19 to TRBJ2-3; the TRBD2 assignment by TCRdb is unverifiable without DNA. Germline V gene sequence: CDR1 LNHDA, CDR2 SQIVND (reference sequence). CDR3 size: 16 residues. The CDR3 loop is CASSQQSSGSGDTQYF.

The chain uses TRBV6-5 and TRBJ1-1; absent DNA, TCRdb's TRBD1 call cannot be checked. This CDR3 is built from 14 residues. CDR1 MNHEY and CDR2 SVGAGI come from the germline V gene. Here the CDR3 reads CASSRPGQQTEAFF.

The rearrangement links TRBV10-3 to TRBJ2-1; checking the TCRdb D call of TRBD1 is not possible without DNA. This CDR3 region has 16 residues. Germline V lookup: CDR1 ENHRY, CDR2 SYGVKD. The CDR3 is CATYGTGGQSYNEQFF.

The CDR3: CASSPGTGGRSYNEQFF. The rearrangement uses TRBV5-1 and TRBJ2-1; TCRdb indicates TRBD1, and absent DNA this call remains unverified. The CDR3 extends over 17 amino acids. Germline CDR1 reads SGHRS; CDR2 reads YFSETQ.